Each of the 15 T cell receptor beta chains below was sequenced from the same sample in a study of cytomegalovirus exposure and HLA in healthy donors. PCR primers comprised 60 Vbeta and 13 Jbeta primers. Profiling relied on immunoSEQ multiplex PCR, and the TCRdb table lists in-frame clones only, not all of them. The table records some 120,000 clones, around three quarters of them present only once. The sample comprised PBMCs. These receptors were taken from a young man in good health and CMV-seronegative.

This clone was seen ten or more times. V usage is TRBV6-6 and J usage is TRBJ1-3; D is uncertain. This CDR3 is 11 amino acids long. Germline V gives CDR1 MNHNY, CDR2 SVGAGI (reference sequence). In DNA, the CDR3 is TGTGCGGTCAGGTCTGGAAACACCATATATTTT. Encoded protein: CAVRSGNTIYF.

This clone is a singleton in its sample. The rearrangement joins TRBV7-7 to TRBJ2-5, with TRBD2 as a possible D gene (5 bases). The CDR3 contains 13 residues. V was pared by 10 bases and J by 2 bases, with 14 bases between. Per the germline V gene, CDR1 is SSHAT and CDR2 is FNYEAQ (reference sequence). The CDR3, as DNA: TGTGCCACTTCCGATGAGGGTCAAGAGACCCAGTACTTC. Translation gives CATSDEGQETQYF.

V gene TRBV4-3 combines with J gene TRBJ2-5, with D hard to call. The J call is uncertain, as TRBJ2-7 better fits the DNA end. CDR1 is LGHNA and CDR2 is YSLEER in the germline V gene. This CDR3 is 15 amino acids long. In DNA, the CDR3 is TGCGCCAGCAGCACGAGCCCTTTGGGCGCCTACGAGCAGTACTTC. Amino acid sequence: CASSTSPLGAYEQYF.

This chain connects TRBV15 to TRBJ2-2; 10 nucleotides align to TRBD1. From germline, CDR1 is LNHNV and CDR2 YYDKDF (reference sequence). The V segment lost 6 bases and the J segment 5 bases; nucleotides outside the gene matches: 6. The CDR3 has 15 residues. The DNA of the CDR3 is TGTGCCACCAGGAACGAGGGACAGGGGACCGGGGAGCTGTTTTTT. Its translation: CATRNEGQGTGELFF.

This clone was found a few times. This chain connects TRBV30 to TRBJ2-4, with a weak D call TRBD2 (5 bases). The CDR3 spans 14 residues. V gave up 0 bases and J gave up 4 bases, with 10 bases separating them. CDR1 is GTSNPN and CDR2 is SVGIG in the germline V gene (reference sequence). CDR3 sequence (DNA): TGTGCCTGGAGTGTACAGCGGAAAAAAAACATTCAGTACTTC. This sequence encodes CAWSVQRKKNIQYF. Variable domain in full (rest from reference TRBV30 and TRBJ2-4): SQTIHQWPATLVQPVGSPLSLECTVEGTSNPNLYWYRQAAGRGLQLLFYSVGIGQISSEVPQNLSASRPQDRQFILSSKKLLLSDSGFYLCAWSVQRKKNIQYFGAGTRLSVL.

The J gene is TRBJ2-3, the V gene TRBV5-1; 10 positions match TRBD2. CDR3 length: 16 residues. Germline V gives CDR1 SGHRS, CDR2 YFSETQ. With V trimmed by 4 bases and J by 2 bases, 7 bases remained unmatched. The CDR3 spells CASSPRTSGVTDTQYF. CDR3 coding DNA: TGCGCCAGCAGCCCGCGGACTAGCGGAGTCACAGATACGCAGTATTTT.

A few counts support this clone. This rearrangement joins TRBV6-1 to TRBJ1-5; D may be TRBD1 (6 bases). The CDR3 sequence is 16 residues long. Trimming removed 6 bases from V and 7 bases from J, with 22 bases in between. Germline CDR1 reads MNHNS; CDR2 reads SASEGT. As DNA, the CDR3 is TGTGCCAGCAGAGAACGACAGGACACGCCCGCACAGCCCCAGCATTTT. Encoded protein: CASRERQDTPAQPQHF.

The chain combines TRBV30 with TRBJ2-7; D uncertain. Germline CDR1 GTSNPN, CDR2 SVGIG (reference sequence). The CDR3 spans 14 residues. Trimming pared 2 bases from V and 2 bases from J, leaving 13 bases between. As DNA, the CDR3 is TGTGCCTGGAGTAGACCCCAGGAACCCTACGAGCAGTACGTC. As protein: CAWSRPQEPYEQYV.

The V call is TRBV2, the J call TRBJ1-3; possible D gene TRBD1, 5 bases. The germline CDR1 and CDR2 sequences are SNHLY and FYNNEI. The CDR3 runs 14 residues. V was cut by 7 bases and J by 4 bases, with 14 bases left in between. The CDR3 nucleotides read TGTGCCAGCACTTCATCAGGGAGGGGAAACACCATATATTTT. Protein product: CASTSSGRGNTIYF. Full variable domain (remainder filled in from reference TRBV2 and TRBJ1-3): EPEVTQTPSHQVTQMGQEVILRCVPISNHLYFYWYRQILGQKVEFLVSFYNNEISEKSEIFDDQFSVERPDGSNFTLKIRSTKLEDSAMYFCASTSSGRGNTIYFGEGSWLTVV.

The rearrangement links TRBV4-1 to TRBJ2-1, with 11 bases identical to TRBD2. Germline V CDR1 and CDR2: MGHRA, YSYEKL. The J segment lost 5 bases and the V segment lost 4 bases, leaving 10 bases of the junction unmatched. The CDR3 length is 17 residues. The CDR3 sequence is CASSRITGLAENNEQFF. CDR3 nucleotides: TGCGCCAGCAGCCGGATTACGGGACTAGCGGAAAACAATGAGCAGTTCTTC.

The rearrangement uses TRBV7-2 and TRBJ2-5; no clear D gene. V was trimmed by 2 bases and J by 4 bases, leaving 11 bases between them. The length of the CDR3 is 14 residues. In germline, CDR1 is SGHTA, CDR2 FQGNSA. CDR3 residues: CASSLSGQTETQYF. CDR3 DNA sequence: TGTGCCAGCAGCTTATCTGGGCAAACAGAGACCCAGTACTTC.

This clone was observed a few times. Here the CDR3 DNA reads TGTGCCAGCAGCGATAGTAGCAGAGAGCAGTTCTTC. Amino acids: CASSDSSREQFF. V gene TRBV5-4 combines with J gene TRBJ2-1; no clear D gene. CDR3 length: 12 residues. Germline CDR1 and CDR2: SGHNT and YYREEE (reference sequence). V was cut by 4 bases and J by 10 bases, with 12 bases left in between.

This rearrangement joins TRBV11-2 to TRBJ1-2; D call uncertain. The CDR3 consists of 15 residues. The germline V and J ends were trimmed by 5 bases and 2 bases, with 15 bases remaining between them. The germline gives CDR1 SGHAT, CDR2 FQNNGV. CDR3 DNA: TGTGCCAGCAGCCCCAAATGGGCAGACAACTATGGCTACACCTTC. This translates into CASSPKWADNYGYTF.

This clone came up a few times. The chain is built from TRBV21-1 and TRBJ1-2. TRBV21-1 is flagged as a pseudogene. The CDR3 sequence is 19 residues long. The CDR3 sequence: CASNPPIREGTPKANGYTF. In DNA form, the CDR3 reads TGTGCCAGCAACCCCCCTATCAGGGAGGGGACACCCAAGGCGAACGGCTACACCTTC.

This clone is a singleton in its sample. This rearrangement joins TRBV4-1 to TRBJ1-2, with 7 nucleotides matching TRBD1. The CDR3 totals 14 residues. The germline gives CDR1 MGHRA, CDR2 YSYEKL. V shed 4 bases and J 7 bases; nucleotides not matched to a gene: 9. The CDR3: CASSPGTDLIGYTF. CDR3 sequence (DNA): TGCGCCAGCAGCCCCGGGACAGACCTCATTGGCTACACCTTC.